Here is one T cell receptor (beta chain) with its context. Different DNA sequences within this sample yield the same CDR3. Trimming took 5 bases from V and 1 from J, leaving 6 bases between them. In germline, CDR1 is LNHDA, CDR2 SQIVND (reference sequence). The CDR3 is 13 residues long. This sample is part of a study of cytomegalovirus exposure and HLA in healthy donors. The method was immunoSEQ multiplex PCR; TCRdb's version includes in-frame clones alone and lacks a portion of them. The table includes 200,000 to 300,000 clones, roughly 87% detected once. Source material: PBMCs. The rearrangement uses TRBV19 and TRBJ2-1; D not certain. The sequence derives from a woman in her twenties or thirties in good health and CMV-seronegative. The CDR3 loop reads CASSPGSYNEQFF. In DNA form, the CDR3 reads TGTGCCAGTAGTCCCGGGTCCTACAATGAGCAGTTCTTC. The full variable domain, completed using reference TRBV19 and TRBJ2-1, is DGGITQSPKYLFRKEGQNVTLSCEQNLNHDAMYWYRQDPGQGLRLIYYSQIVNDFQKGDIAEGYSVSREKKESFPLTVTSAQKNPTAFYLCASSPGSYNEQFFGPGTRLTVL.